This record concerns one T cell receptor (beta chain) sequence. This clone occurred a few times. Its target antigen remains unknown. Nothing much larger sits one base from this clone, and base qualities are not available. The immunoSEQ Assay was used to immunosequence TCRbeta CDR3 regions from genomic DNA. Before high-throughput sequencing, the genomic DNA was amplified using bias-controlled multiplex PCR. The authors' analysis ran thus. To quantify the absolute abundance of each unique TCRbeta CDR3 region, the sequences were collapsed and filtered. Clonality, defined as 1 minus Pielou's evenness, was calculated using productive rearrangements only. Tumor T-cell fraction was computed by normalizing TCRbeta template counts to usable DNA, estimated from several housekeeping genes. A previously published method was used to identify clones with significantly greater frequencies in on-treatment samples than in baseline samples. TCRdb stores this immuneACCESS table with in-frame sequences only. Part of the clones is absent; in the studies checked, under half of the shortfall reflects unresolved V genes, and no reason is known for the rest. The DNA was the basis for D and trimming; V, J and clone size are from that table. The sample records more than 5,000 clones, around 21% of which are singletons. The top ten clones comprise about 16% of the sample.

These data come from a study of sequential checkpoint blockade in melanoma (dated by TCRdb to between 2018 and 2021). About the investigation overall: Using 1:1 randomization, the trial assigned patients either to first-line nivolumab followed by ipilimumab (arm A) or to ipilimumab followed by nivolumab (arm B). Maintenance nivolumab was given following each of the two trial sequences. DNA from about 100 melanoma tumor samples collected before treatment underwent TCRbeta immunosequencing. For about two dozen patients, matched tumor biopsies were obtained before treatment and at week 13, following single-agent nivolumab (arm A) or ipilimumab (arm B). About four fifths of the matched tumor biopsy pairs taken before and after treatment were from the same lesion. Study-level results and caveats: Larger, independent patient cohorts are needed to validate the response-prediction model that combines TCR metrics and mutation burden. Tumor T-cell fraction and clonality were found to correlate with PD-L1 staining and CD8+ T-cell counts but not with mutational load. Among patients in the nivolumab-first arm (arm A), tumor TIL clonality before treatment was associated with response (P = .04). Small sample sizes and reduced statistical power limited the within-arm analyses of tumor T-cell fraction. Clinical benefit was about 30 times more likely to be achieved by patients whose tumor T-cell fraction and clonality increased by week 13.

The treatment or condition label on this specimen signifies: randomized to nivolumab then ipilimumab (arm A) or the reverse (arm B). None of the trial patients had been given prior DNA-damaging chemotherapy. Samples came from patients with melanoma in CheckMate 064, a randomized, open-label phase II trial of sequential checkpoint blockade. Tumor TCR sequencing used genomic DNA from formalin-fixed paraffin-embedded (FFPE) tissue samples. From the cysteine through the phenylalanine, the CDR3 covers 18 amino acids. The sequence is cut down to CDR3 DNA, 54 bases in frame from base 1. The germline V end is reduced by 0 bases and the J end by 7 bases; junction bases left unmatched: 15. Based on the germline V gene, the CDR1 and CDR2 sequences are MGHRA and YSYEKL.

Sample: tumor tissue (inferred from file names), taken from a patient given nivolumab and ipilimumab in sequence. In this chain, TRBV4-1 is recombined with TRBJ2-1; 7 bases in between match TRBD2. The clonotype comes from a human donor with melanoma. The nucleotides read TGCGCCAGCAGCCAAGATTCGGAGTTTGTGGGGGGGGATAATGAGCAGTTCTTC. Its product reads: CASSQDSEFVGGDNEQFF.